This TCR beta chain appears in the sequencing data of a study of blood T cells in healthy people across ages. Broader study findings: Unsorted PBMCs ruled out conclusive naive versus antigen-experienced comparison. Both naive CD4+ cell counts and diversity were greater in long-lived donors than in aged donors.

Germline loops: CDR1 MNHNS, CDR2 SASEGT. CDR3 length: 13 amino acids. The second PCR ran about 6 to 11 cycles with a sample-barcoded 5' primer and J-beta primers. Every sample returned 2.5 million or more CDR3-containing paired-end reads. TCRdb re-called the 5' RACE reads through MiXCR, storing one row per CDR3 protein. The sample includes over 1,200,000 distinct CDR3 sequences, approximately 59% of them seen just once. Remarks on this clonotype: Its antigen is currently unknown.

The chain couples TRBV6-1 to TRBJ2-4; TRBD1 matches at 8 bases. The J call is uncertain, as TRBJ2-7 better fits the DNA end. The source of this sequence is a man in his late teens or twenties in good health. Sample: blood. CDR3 loop: CATADREFHEQYF. The CDR3 coding sequence is TGTGCCACAGCGGACAGGGAGTTCCACGAGCAGTACTTC.